The 3 T cell receptor beta chains given below trace back to one sample, sequenced in a study of blood T cell repertoires in COVID-19. TCRdb's copy holds only in-frame clones and misses some; the assay was immunoSEQ multiplex PCR. The table has nearly 200,000 clones, about 88% seen once. The material sequenced was peripheral blood. These receptor sequences come from a woman aged 35 to 49 who had recovered from COVID-19.

This clone was detected once. This sequence joins TRBV5-8 and TRBJ1-2; D might be TRBD1 (5 bases). CDR3 length equals 13 residues. Germline loops: CDR1 SGHTS, CDR2 YDEGEE. The ends were cut back, 0 bases at V and 8 bases at J, with 11 bases in the middle. CDR3: CASSLGGNRGYTF. The CDR3 nucleotides read TGTGCCAGCAGCTTGGGGGGAAACAGGGGCTACACCTTC.

The chain links TRBV3-1 (or the pseudogene TRBV3-2) to TRBJ2-4, with a weak D call TRBD1 (5 bases). Germline CDR1 reads LGHDT; CDR2 reads YNNKEL (reference sequence). The CDR3 loop spans 17 amino acids. The V end lost 3 bases, the J end lost 0 bases, and 15 bases lay between the germline ends. The chain's CDR3 is CASSHPREGIAKNIQYF. CDR3 in DNA: TGTGCCAGCAGCCACCCCAGGGAAGGGATAGCCAAAAACATTCAGTACTTC.

The chain carries TRBV20-1 and TRBJ1-6; 8 bases match TRBD1. This CDR3 comprises 15 residues. J gave up 5 bases and V 3 bases, and 6 bases lay outside the gene matches. Germline CDR1 is DFQATT and CDR2 is SNEGSKA (reference sequence). CDR3 nucleotide sequence: TGCAGTGCTAGTGTACAGGGGGTAGATAATTCACCCCTCCACTTT. Translated: CSASVQGVDNSPLHF.